These T cell receptor beta chains were read from a single sample in a study of early T cells in non-severe SARS-CoV-2 infection. In TCRdb, the 5' RACE reads were re-called with MiXCR into one record per CDR3 protein. The sample shows 98,000 or so distinct CDR3 sequences, 9.5% to 15% of them seen only once. The material was whole blood, obtained at baseline. Receptors originate from an adult who was a healthcare worker with PCR-confirmed SARS-CoV-2 infection or an uninfected control (not recorded which). The CDR3 runs from the conserved cysteine through the conserved F or W. Each record gives: clone size, J gene, D gene, V gene, CDR3 protein, CDR3 DNA. A D gene is named only where the DNA matches it firmly. Clone sizes are given selectively: once, few, many, or a class where the clone is expanded.

abundance: once
j_gene: TRBJ2-1
d_gene: .
v_gene: TRBV2
CDR3aa: CASRRNNNEQFF
CDR3nt: TGTGCCAGCAGAAGGAATAACAATGAGCAGTTCTTC

abundance: many
j_gene: TRBJ2-7
d_gene: .
v_gene: TRBV3-1
CDR3aa: CASSQQTFTYEQYF
CDR3nt: TGTGCCAGCAGCCAACAGACATTTACCTACGAGCAGTACTTC

abundance: many
j_gene: TRBJ2-4
d_gene: TRBD2
v_gene: TRBV6-5
CDR3aa: CASSYSRRGGKPAKNIQYF
CDR3nt: TGTGCCAGCAGTTACTCACGGCGGGGGGGTAAACCAGCCAAAAACATTCAGTACTTC

abundance: .
j_gene: TRBJ2-6
d_gene: TRBD2
v_gene: TRBV12-3/TRBV12-4
CDR3aa: CASSPAGGDLSGANVLTF
CDR3nt: TGTGCCAGCAGCCCCGCGGGGGGCGACCTCTCTGGGGCCAACGTCCTGACTTTC

abundance: .
j_gene: TRBJ1-6
d_gene: .
v_gene: TRBV3-1
CDR3aa: CASSQDLRVLHF
CDR3nt: TGTGCCAGCAGCCAAGATTTGAGGGTCCTCCACTTT

abundance: few
j_gene: TRBJ1-2
d_gene: .
v_gene: TRBV10-3
CDR3aa: CAISEEGLYGYTF
CDR3nt: TGTGCCATCAGTGAGGAAGGCCTCTATGGCTACACCTTC

abundance: .
j_gene: TRBJ2-1
d_gene: TRBD2
v_gene: TRBV9
CDR3aa: CASSVDQTSGGPYNEQFF
CDR3nt: TGTGCCAGCAGCGTAGATCAGACTAGCGGGGGCCCTTACAATGAGCAGTTCTTC

abundance: .
j_gene: TRBJ2-7
d_gene: .
v_gene: TRBV29-1
CDR3aa: CSVGHRSSYEQYF
CDR3nt: TGCAGCGTTGGGCACAGGAGCTCCTACGAGCAGTACTTC

abundance: few
j_gene: TRBJ2-5
d_gene: .
v_gene: TRBV2
CDR3aa: CASSESETQYF
CDR3nt: TGTGCCAGCAGTGAGTCAGAGACCCAGTACTTC

abundance: .
j_gene: TRBJ2-1
d_gene: .
v_gene: TRBV6-1
CDR3aa: CAIRERVSYNEQFF
CDR3nt: TGTGCCATCAGGGAGCGGGTCTCCTACAATGAGCAGTTCTTC

abundance: .
j_gene: TRBJ1-1
d_gene: .
v_gene: TRBV29-1
CDR3aa: CSVGQGNTEAFF
CDR3nt: TGCAGCGTTGGCCAGGGGAACACTGAAGCTTTCTTT

abundance: few
j_gene: TRBJ2-7
d_gene: .
v_gene: TRBV29-1
CDR3aa: CSVELGASSYEQYF
CDR3nt: TGCAGCGTTGAACTGGGGGCGTCATCCTACGAGCAGTACTTC

abundance: few
j_gene: TRBJ1-6
d_gene: .
v_gene: TRBV6-6
CDR3aa: CASTRWMAESSYNSPLHF
CDR3nt: TGTGCCAGCACCCGGTGGATGGCGGAGAGCTCCTATAATTCACCCCTCCACTTT

abundance: few
j_gene: TRBJ2-7
d_gene: TRBD1
v_gene: TRBV12-3/TRBV12-4
CDR3aa: CASSPGDRGPYEQYF
CDR3nt: TGTGCCAGCAGTCCGGGGGACAGGGGGCCCTACGAGCAGTACTTC

abundance: many
j_gene: TRBJ2-1
d_gene: .
v_gene: TRBV11-2
CDR3aa: CASSLNVNEQFF
CDR3nt: TGTGCCAGCAGTTTAAATGTGAATGAGCAGTTCTTC

abundance: few
j_gene: TRBJ1-2
d_gene: TRBD1
v_gene: TRBV12-3/TRBV12-4
CDR3aa: CASSYRGRSGYTF
CDR3nt: TGTGCCAGCAGTTACAGGGGGCGAAGTGGCTACACCTTC

abundance: many
j_gene: TRBJ1-5
d_gene: TRBD1
v_gene: TRBV5-1
CDR3aa: CASSLAGGVDQPQHF
CDR3nt: TGCGCCAGCAGCTTGGCAGGGGGAGTGGATCAGCCCCAGCATTTT

abundance: few
j_gene: TRBJ2-5
d_gene: TRBD2
v_gene: TRBV6-1
CDR3aa: CASSEARASGRARETQYF
CDR3nt: TGTGCCAGCAGTGAAGCGCGGGCAAGCGGGAGGGCCAGAGAGACCCAGTACTTC

abundance: few
j_gene: TRBJ1-2
d_gene: .
v_gene: TRBV9
CDR3aa: CASSVTDTYGYTF
CDR3nt: TGTGCCAGCAGCGTAACAGATACCTATGGCTACACCTTC

abundance: few
j_gene: TRBJ2-3
d_gene: .
v_gene: TRBV4-1
CDR3aa: CASSQDRPLSGASSTDTQYF
CDR3nt: TGCGCCAGCAGCCAAGATCGGCCCTTAAGCGGAGCCTCTAGCACAGATACGCAGTATTTT

abundance: .
j_gene: TRBJ2-5
d_gene: TRBD2
v_gene: TRBV5-1
CDR3aa: CASSTSGLAGGPRETQYF
CDR3nt: TGCGCCAGCAGCACGTCGGGACTAGCGGGGGGGCCACGAGAGACCCAGTACTTC

abundance: few
j_gene: TRBJ2-2
d_gene: .
v_gene: TRBV10-2
CDR3aa: CASSGPLAANTGELFF
CDR3nt: TGCGCCAGCAGTGGTCCCCTAGCAGCGAACACCGGGGAGCTGTTTTTT

abundance: .
j_gene: TRBJ2-3
d_gene: .
v_gene: TRBV9
CDR3aa: CASSVAGTDTQYF
CDR3nt: TGTGCCAGCAGCGTAGCCGGGACAGATACGCAGTATTTT

abundance: .
j_gene: TRBJ1-1
d_gene: .
v_gene: TRBV7-3
CDR3aa: CASSLTSSGTEAFF
CDR3nt: TGTGCCAGCAGCTTAACTTCTAGCGGGACTGAAGCTTTCTTT

abundance: few
j_gene: TRBJ2-1
d_gene: TRBD1
v_gene: TRBV29-1
CDR3aa: CSVVYPDRGLENEQFF
CDR3nt: TGCAGCGTTGTTTATCCGGACAGGGGGCTGGAGAATGAGCAGTTCTTC

abundance: .
j_gene: TRBJ1-1
d_gene: .
v_gene: TRBV10-3
CDR3aa: CAISDSPSTAFF
CDR3nt: TGTGCCATCAGTGACTCCCCTAGTACGGCTTTCTTT